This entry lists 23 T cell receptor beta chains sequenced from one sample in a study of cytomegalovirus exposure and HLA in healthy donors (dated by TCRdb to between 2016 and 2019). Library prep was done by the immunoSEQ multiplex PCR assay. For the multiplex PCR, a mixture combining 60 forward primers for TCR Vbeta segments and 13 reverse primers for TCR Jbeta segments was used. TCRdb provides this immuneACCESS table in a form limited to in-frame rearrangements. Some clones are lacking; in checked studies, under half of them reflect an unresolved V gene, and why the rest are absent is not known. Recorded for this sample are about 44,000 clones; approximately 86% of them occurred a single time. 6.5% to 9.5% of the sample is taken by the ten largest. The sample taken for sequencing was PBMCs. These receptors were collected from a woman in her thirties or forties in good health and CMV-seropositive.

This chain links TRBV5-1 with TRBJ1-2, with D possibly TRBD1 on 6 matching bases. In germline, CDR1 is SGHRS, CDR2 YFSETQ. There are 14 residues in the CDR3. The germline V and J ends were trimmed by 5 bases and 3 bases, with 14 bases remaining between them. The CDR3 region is CASRQGNGYYGYTF. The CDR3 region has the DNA TGCGCCAGCAGGCAGGGGAATGGGTACTATGGCTACACCTTC.

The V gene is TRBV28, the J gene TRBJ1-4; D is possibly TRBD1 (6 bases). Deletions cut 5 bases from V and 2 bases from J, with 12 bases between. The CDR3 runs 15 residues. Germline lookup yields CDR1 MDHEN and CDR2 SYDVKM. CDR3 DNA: TGTGCCAGCAGTCCTAGGGGGGGGACTAATGAAAAACTGTTTTTT. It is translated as CASSPRGGTNEKLFF.

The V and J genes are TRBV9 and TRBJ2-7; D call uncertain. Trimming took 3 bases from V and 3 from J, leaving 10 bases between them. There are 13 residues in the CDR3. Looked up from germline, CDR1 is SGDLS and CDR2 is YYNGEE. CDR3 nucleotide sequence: TGTGCCAGCAGCGACACGCGAGGCTACGAGCAGTACTTC. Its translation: CASSDTRGYEQYF.

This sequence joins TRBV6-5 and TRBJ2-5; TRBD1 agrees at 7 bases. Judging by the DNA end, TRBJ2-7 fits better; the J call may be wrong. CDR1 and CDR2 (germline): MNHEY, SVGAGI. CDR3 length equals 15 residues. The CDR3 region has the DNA TGTGCCAGCAGTTATCAGGGACAGACTTCCTACGAGCAGTACTTC. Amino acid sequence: CASSYQGQTSYEQYF.

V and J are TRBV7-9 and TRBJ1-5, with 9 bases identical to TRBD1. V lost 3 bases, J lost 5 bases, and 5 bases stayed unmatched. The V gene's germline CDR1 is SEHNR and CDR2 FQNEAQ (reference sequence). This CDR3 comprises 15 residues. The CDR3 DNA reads TGTGCCAGCAGCTTTGGGACAGGGCTGGATCAGCCCCAGCATTTT. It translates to CASSFGTGLDQPQHF.

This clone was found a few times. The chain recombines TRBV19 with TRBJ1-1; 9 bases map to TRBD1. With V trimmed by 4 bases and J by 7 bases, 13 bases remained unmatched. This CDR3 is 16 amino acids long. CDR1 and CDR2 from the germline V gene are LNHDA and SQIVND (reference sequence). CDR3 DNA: TGTGCCAGTAGTAAATTCCGAACAGGGGGCATCGGTGAAGCTTTCTTT. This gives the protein CASSKFRTGGIGEAFF.

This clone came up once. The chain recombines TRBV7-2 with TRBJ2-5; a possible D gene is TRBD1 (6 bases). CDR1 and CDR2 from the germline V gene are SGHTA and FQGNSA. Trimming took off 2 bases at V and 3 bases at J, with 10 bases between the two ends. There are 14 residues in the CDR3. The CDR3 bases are TGTGCCAGCAGCTTATCTGGACAGAAAGAGACCCAGTACTTC. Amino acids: CASSLSGQKETQYF.

This CDR3 is CASSEALVAGTF. The CDR3 bases are TGTGCCAGCAGTGAAGCCTTGGTGGCGGGCACCTTC. This chain joins TRBV2 and TRBJ1-2; no definite D call. V was cut by 0 bases and J by 13 bases, with 12 bases left in between. CDR3 size: 12 residues. CDR1 is SNHLY, CDR2 FYNNEI, per germline.

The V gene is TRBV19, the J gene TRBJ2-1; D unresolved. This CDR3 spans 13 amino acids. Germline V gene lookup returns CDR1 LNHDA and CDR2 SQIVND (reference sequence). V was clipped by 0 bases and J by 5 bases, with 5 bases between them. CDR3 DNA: TGTGCCAGTAGTATAGACAGGAACAATGAGCAGTTCTTC. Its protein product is CASSIDRNNEQFF.

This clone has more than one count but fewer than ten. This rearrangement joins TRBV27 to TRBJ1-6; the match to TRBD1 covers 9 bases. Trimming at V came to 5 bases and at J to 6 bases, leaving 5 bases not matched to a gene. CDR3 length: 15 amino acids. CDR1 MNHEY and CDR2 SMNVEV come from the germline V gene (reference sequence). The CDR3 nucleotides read TGTGCCAGCAGTGGGACAGGGAACGTTAATTCACCCCTCCACTTT. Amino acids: CASSGTGNVNSPLHF.

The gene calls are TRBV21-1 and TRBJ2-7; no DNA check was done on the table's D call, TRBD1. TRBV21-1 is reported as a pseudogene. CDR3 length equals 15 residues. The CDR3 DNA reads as TGTGCCCTCTATTGTTCAGGGCTGCCGGGCTACGAGCAGTACTTC. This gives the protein CALYCSGLPGYEQYF.

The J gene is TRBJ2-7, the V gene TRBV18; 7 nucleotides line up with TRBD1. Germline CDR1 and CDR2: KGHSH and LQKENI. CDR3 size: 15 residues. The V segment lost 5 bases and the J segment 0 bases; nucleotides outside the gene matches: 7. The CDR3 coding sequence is TGTGCCAGCTCATCCGGGACAGCTTACTCCTACGAGCAGTACTTC. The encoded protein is CASSSGTAYSYEQYF.

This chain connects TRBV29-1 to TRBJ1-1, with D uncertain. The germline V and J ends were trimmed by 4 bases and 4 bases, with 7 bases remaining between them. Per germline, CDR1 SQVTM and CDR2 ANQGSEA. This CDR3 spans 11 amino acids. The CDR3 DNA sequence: TGCAGCGTTGTGCGGCTCACTGAAGCTTTCTTT. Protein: CSVVRLTEAFF. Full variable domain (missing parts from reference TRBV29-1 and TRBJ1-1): SAVISQKPSRDICQRGTSLTIQCQVDSQVTMMFWYRQQPGQSLTLIATANQGSEATYESGFVIDKFPISRPNLTFSTLTVSNMSPEDSSIYLCSVVRLTEAFFGQGTRLTVV.

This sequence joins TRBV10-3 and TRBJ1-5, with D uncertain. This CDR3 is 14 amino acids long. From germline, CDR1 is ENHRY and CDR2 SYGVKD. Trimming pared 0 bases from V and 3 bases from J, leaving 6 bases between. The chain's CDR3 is CAISESGPNQPQHF. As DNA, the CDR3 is TGTGCCATCAGTGAGTCGGGCCCCAATCAGCCCCAGCATTTT.

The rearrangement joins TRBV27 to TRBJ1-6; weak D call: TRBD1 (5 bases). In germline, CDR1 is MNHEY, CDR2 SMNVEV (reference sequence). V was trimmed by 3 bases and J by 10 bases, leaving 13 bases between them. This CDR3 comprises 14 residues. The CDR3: CASSFEGRSSPLHF. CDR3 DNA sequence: TGTGCCAGCAGTTTTGAGGGGAGGAGCTCACCCCTCCACTTT.

The CDR3 bases are TGTGCCAGCAGCTTGTACAGCCAAGAGACCCAGTACTTC. It codes for CASSLYSQETQYF. The V call is TRBV7-6, the J call TRBJ2-5; D is uncertain. Germline V gene sequence: CDR1 SGHVS, CDR2 FNYEAQ. This CDR3 has 13 residues. V dropped 3 bases and J dropped 1 base, with 6 bases sitting between them.

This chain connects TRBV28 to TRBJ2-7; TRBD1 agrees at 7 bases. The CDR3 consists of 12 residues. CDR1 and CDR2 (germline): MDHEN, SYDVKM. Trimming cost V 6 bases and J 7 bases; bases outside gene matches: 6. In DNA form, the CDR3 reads TGTGCCAGCAGCGGACAGGTGTGGGAGCAGTACTTC. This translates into CASSGQVWEQYF.

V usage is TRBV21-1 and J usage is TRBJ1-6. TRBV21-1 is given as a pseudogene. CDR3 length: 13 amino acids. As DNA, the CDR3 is TGTGCCAGCCATCGGGAAATTGATTCACCCCTCCACTTT. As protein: CASHREIDSPLHF.

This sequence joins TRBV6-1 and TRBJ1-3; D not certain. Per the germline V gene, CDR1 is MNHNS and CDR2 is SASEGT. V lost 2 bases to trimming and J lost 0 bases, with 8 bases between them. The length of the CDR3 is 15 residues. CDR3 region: CASSEFPSSGNTIYF. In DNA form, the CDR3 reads TGTGCCAGCAGTGAATTCCCATCCTCTGGAAACACCATATATTTT.

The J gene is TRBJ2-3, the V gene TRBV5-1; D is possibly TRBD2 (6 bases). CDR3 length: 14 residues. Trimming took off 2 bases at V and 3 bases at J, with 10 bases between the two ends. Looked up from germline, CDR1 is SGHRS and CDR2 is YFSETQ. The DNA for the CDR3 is TGCGCCAGCAGCTTCTCCAGCGGGACAGATACGCAGTATTTT. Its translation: CASSFSSGTDTQYF.

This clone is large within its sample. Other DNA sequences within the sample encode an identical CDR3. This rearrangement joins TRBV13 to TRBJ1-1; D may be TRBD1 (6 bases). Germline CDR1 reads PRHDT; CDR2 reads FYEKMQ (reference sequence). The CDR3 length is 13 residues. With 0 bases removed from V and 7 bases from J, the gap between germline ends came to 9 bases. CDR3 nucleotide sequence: TGTGCCAGCAGCTTAGGTAGGGGGGGTGAAGCTTTCTTT. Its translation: CASSLGRGGEAFF.

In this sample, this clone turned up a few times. CDR3 sequence (DNA): TGTGCCAGCAGCTCCGCGACAGTGAACTATGGCTACACCTTC. Its protein product is CASSSATVNYGYTF. The chain employs TRBV9 and TRBJ1-2, with D possibly being TRBD1 (5 bases). Germline assignment: CDR1 SGDLS and CDR2 YYNGEE. V was shortened by 4 bases and J by 2 bases, with 12 bases between the two germline ends. The CDR3 spans 14 residues.

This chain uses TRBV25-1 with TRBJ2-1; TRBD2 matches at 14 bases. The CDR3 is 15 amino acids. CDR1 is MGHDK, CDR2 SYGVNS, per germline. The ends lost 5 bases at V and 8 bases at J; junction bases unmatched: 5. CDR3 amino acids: CASSRPGLAGDEQFF. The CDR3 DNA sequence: TGTGCCAGCAGTCGACCGGGACTAGCGGGAGATGAGCAGTTCTTC.